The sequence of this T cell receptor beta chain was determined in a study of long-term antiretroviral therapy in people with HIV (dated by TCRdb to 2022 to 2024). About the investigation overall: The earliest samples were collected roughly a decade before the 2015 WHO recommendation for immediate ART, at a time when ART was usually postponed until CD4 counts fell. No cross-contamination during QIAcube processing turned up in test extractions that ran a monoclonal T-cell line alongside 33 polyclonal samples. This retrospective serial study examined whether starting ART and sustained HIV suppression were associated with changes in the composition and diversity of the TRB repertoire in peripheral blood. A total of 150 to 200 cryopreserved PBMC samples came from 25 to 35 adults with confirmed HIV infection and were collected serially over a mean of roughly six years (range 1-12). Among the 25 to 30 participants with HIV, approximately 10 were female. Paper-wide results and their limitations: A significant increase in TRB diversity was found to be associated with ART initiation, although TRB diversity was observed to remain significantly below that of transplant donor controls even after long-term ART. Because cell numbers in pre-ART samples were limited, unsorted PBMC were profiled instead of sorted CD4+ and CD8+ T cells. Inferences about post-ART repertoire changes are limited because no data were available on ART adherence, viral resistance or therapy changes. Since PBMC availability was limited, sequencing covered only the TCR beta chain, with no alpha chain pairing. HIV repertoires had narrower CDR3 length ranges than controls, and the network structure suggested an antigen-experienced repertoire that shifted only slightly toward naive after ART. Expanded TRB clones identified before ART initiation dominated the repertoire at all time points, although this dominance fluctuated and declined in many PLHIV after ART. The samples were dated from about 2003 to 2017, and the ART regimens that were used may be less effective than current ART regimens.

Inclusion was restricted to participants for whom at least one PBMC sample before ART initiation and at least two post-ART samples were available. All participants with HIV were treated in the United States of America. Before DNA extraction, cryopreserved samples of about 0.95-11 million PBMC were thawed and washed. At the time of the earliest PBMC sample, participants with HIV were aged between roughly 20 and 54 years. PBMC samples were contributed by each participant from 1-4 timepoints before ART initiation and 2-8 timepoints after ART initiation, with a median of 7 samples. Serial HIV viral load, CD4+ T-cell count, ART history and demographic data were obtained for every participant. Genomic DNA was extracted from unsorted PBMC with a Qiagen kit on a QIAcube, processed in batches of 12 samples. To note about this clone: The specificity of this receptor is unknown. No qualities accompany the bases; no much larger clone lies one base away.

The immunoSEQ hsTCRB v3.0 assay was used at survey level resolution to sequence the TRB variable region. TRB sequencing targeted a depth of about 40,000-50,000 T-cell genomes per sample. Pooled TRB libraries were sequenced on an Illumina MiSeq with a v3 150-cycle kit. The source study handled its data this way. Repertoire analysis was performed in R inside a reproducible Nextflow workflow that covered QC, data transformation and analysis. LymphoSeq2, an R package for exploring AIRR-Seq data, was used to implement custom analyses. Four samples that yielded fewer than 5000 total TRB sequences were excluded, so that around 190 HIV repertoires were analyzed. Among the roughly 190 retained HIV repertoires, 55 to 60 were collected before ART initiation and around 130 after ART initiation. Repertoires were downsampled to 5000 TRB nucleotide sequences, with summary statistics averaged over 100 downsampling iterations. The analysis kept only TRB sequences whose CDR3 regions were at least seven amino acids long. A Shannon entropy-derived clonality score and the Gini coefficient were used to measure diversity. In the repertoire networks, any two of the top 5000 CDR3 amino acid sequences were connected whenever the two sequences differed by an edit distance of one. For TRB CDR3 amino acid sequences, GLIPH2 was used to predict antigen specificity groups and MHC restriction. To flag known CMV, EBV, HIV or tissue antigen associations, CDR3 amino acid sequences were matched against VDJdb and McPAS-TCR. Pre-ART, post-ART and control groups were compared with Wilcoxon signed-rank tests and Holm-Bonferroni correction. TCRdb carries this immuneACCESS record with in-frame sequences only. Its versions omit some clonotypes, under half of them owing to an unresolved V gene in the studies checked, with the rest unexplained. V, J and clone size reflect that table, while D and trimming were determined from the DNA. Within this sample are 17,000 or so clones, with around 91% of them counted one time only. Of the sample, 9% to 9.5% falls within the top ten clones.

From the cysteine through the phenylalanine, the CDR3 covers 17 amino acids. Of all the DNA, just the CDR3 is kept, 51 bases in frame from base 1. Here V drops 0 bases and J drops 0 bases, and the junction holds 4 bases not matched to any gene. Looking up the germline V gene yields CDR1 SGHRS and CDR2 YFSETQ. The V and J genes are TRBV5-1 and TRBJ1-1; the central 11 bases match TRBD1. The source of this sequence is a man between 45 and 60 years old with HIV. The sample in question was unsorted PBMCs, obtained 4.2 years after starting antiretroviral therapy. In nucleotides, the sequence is TGCGCCAGCAGCTTGGAGGGGACAGGGGGGATGAACACTGAAGCTTTCTTT. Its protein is CASSLEGTGGMNTEAFF.